This is a list of T cell receptor beta chains from one sample in a study of identical twins. TCRdb re-called the 5' RACE reads through MiXCR, storing one row per CDR3 protein. The sample holds some 660,000 distinct CDR3 sequences; approximately 9% are singletons and the top ten take 0.98%. These same records also appear under a second study, on yellow fever vaccine responses in identical twins.

Material: PBMCs. These receptors all stem from a woman between 18 and 29 years old in good health. Each CDR3 is given with its conserved first and last residue. D genes are given only for firm matches. Not all rows give a size; the values are once, few, many and, for expanded clones, a class.

abundance: -
j_gene: TRBJ2-3
v_gene: TRBV11-3
d_gene: -
CDR3aa: CASSTRTVTDTQYF
CDR3nt: TGTGCCAGCAGCACTCGGACAGTGACAGATACGCAGTATTTT

abundance: few
j_gene: TRBJ2-2
v_gene: TRBV27
d_gene: TRBD2
CDR3aa: CASSLSRTSGGPGTGELFF
CDR3nt: TGTGCCAGCAGTTTAAGTCGTACTAGCGGGGGCCCGGGTACCGGGGAGCTGTTTTTT

abundance: few
j_gene: TRBJ2-7
v_gene: TRBV4-3
d_gene: -
CDR3aa: CASSQDLVRALREQYF
CDR3nt: TGCGCCAGCAGCCAAGATTTGGTAAGGGCTCTGCGAGAGCAGTACTTC

abundance: few
j_gene: TRBJ2-6
v_gene: TRBV5-1
d_gene: TRBD1
CDR3aa: CASRLGQTTSGANVLTF
CDR3nt: TGCGCCAGCAGGTTGGGACAGACTACCTCTGGGGCCAACGTCCTGACTTTC

abundance: -
j_gene: TRBJ2-7
v_gene: TRBV6-5
d_gene: -
CDR3aa: CASSYSKWSGEQYF
CDR3nt: TGTGCCAGCAGTTACTCCAAATGGAGTGGGGAGCAGTACTTC

abundance: -
j_gene: TRBJ2-1
v_gene: TRBV7-6
d_gene: -
CDR3aa: CASSPQWNPDNEQFF
CDR3nt: TGTGCCAGCAGCCCCCAGTGGAACCCAGACAATGAGCAGTTCTTC

abundance: -
j_gene: TRBJ2-5
v_gene: TRBV7-6
d_gene: TRBD2
CDR3aa: CASSRTSAQETQYF
CDR3nt: TGTGCCAGCAGCAGGACTAGCGCCCAAGAGACCCAGTACTTC

abundance: -
j_gene: TRBJ2-5
v_gene: TRBV5-6
d_gene: -
CDR3aa: CASSLIGPTQETQYF
CDR3nt: TGTGCCAGCAGCTTGATAGGCCCGACTCAAGAGACCCAGTACTTC

abundance: many
j_gene: TRBJ2-2
v_gene: TRBV29-1
d_gene: -
CDR3aa: CSVVGLSGELFF
CDR3nt: TGCAGCGTTGTGGGACTGTCCGGGGAGCTGTTTTTT

abundance: many
j_gene: TRBJ1-2
v_gene: TRBV3-1
d_gene: TRBD1
CDR3aa: CASSQDIRGTGEGYTF
CDR3nt: TGTGCCAGCAGCCAAGATATTAGGGGGACAGGGGAAGGCTACACCTTC

abundance: -
j_gene: TRBJ2-7
v_gene: TRBV20-1
d_gene: -
CDR3aa: CSARLGPEQYF
CDR3nt: TGCAGTGCTAGGTTGGGGCCCGAGCAGTACTTC

abundance: -
j_gene: TRBJ2-7
v_gene: TRBV20-1
d_gene: -
CDR3aa: CSARDQRSVSYEQYF
CDR3nt: TGCAGTGCTAGAGATCAACGAAGCGTCTCCTACGAGCAGTACTTC

abundance: many
j_gene: TRBJ2-2
v_gene: TRBV2
d_gene: TRBD2
CDR3aa: CASRAGGRTGELFF
CDR3nt: TGTGCCAGCCGAGCGGGGGGCCGAACCGGGGAGCTGTTTTTT

abundance: -
j_gene: TRBJ2-7
v_gene: TRBV14
d_gene: -
CDR3aa: CASSQVQAYEQYF
CDR3nt: TGTGCCAGCAGCCAAGTACAGGCCTACGAGCAGTACTTC

abundance: few
j_gene: TRBJ1-4
v_gene: TRBV4-1
d_gene: -
CDR3aa: CASSQRDERSEKLFF
CDR3nt: TGCGCCAGCAGCCAACGGGACGAACGGAGTGAAAAACTGTTTTTT

abundance: few
j_gene: TRBJ2-5
v_gene: TRBV3-1
d_gene: -
CDR3aa: CASSRVAVRVSETQYF
CDR3nt: TGTGCCAGCAGCCGAGTAGCGGTTCGGGTTTCAGAGACCCAGTACTTC

abundance: few
j_gene: TRBJ2-3
v_gene: TRBV4-1
d_gene: -
CDR3aa: CASSQVASRPSTDTQYF
CDR3nt: TGCGCCAGCAGCCAAGTGGCTAGCAGACCTAGCACAGATACGCAGTATTTT

abundance: many
j_gene: TRBJ2-4
v_gene: TRBV25-1
d_gene: -
CDR3aa: CASSESWNIQYF
CDR3nt: TGTGCCAGCAGTGAAAGTTGGAACATTCAGTACTTC